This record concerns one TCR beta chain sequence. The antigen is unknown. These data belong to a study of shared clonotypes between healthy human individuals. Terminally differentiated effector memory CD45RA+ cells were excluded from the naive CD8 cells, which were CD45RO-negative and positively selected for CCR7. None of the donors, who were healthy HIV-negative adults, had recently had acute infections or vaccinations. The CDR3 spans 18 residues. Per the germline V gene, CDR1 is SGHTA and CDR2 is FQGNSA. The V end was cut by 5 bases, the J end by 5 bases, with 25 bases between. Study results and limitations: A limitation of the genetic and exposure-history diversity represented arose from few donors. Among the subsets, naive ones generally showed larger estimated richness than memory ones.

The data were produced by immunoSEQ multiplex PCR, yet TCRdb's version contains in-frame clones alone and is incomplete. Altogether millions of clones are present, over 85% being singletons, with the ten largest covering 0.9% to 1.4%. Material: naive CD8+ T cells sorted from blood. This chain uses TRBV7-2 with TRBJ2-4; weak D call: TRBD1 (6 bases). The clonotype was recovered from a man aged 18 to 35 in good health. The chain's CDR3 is CASSPSGVVLGHQNIQYF. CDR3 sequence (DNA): TGTGCCAGCAGCCCTAGTGGGGTGGTTCTGGGACACCAAAACATTCAGTACTTC.